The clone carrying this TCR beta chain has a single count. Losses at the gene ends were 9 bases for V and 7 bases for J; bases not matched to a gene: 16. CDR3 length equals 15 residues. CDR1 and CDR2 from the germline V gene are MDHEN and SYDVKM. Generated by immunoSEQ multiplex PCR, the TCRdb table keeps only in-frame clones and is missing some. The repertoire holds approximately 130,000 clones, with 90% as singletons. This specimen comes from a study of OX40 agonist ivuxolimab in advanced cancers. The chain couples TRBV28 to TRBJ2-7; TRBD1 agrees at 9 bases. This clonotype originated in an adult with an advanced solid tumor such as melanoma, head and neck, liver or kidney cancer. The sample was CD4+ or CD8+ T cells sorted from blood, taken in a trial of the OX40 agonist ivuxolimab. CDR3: CASHLSGQGVREQYF. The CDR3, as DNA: TGTGCCAGTCATCTATCGGGACAGGGAGTGAGAGAGCAGTACTTC.